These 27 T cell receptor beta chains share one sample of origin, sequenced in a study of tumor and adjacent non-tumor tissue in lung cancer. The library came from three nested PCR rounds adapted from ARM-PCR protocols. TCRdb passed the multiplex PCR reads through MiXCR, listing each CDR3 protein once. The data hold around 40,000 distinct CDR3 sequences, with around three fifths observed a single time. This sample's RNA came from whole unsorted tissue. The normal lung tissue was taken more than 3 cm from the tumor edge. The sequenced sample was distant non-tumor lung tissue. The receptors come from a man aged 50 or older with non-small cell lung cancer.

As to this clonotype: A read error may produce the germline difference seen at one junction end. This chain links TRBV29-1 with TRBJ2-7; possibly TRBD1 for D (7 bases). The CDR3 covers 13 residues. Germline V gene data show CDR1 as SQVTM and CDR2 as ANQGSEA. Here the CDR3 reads CSVAIQGDCEQYF. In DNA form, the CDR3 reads TGTAGCGTTGCCATCCAGGGGGACTGCGAGCAGTACTTC.

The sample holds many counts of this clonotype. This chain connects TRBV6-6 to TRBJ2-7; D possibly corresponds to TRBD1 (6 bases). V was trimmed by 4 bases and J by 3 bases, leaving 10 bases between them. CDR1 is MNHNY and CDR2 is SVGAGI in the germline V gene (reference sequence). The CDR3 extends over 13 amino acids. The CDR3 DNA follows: TGTGCCAGCAGTTCGACAGGATACTACGAGCAGTACTTC. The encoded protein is CASSSTGYYEQYF.

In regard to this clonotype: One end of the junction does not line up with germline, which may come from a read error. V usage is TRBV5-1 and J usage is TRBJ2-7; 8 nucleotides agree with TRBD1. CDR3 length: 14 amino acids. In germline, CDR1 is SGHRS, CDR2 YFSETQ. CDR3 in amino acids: CAGSLRQGANEQYF. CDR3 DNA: TGCGCCGGCAGCTTGAGGCAGGGGGCGAACGAGCAATACTTC.

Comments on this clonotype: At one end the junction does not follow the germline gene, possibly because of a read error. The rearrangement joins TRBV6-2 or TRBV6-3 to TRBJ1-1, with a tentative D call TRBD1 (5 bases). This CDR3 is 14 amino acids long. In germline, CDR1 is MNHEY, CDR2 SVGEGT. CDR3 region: CVSSSGREDAEAFF. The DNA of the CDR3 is TGTGTCAGCAGCTCGGGGCGCGAGGATGCTGAAGCTTTCTTT.

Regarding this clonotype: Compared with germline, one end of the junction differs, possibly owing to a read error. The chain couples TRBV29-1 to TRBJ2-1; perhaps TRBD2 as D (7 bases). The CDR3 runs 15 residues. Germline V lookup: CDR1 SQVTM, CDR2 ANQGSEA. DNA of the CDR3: TGCAGCGTCGAATTTCTAGGGGGAGGGCAGAATGAGCTGTTTTTC. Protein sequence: CSVEFLGGGQNELFF.

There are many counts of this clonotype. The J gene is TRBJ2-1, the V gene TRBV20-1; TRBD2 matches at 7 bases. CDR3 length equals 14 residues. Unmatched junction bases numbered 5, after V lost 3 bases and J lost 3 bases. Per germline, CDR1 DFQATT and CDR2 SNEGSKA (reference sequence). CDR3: CSARAGDNYNEQFF. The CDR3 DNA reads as TGCAGTGCTAGGGCGGGAGATAACTACAATGAGCAGTTCTTC.

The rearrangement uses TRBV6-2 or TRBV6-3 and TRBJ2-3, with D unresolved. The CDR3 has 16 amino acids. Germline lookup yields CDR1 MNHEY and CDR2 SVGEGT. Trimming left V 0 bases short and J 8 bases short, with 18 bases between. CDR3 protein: CASSYSSPAYIVTQYF. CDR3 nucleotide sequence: TGTGCCAGCAGTTACTCGAGCCCAGCTTACATAGTTACGCAGTATTTT.

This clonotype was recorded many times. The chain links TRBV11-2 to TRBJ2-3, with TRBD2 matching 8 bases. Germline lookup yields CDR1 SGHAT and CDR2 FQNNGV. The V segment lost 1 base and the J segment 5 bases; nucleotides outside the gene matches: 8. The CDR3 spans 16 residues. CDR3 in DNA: TGTGCCAGCAGCTTAGCCTTAGCGGGAACTGGAGATACGCAGTATTTT. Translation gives CASSLALAGTGDTQYF.

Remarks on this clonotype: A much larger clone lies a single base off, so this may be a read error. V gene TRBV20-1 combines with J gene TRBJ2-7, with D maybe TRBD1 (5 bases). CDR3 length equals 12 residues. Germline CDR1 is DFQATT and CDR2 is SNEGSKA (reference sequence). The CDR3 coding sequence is TGCAGTTCTAGAGCCCAGGGCTACGAGCAGTACTTC. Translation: CSSRAQGYEQYF.

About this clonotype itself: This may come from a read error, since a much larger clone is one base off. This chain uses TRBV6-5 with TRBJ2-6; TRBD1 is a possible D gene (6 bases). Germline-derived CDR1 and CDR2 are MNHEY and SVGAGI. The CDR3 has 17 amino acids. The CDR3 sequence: CASRPPQGRSGANVLSF. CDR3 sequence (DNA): TGTGCCAGCAGGCCCCCACAGGGCCGCTCTGGGGCCAACGTCCTGAGTTTC.

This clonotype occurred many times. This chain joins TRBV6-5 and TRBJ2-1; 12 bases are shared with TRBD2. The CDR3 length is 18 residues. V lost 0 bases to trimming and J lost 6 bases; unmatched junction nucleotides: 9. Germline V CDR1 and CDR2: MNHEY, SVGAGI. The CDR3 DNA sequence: TGTGCCAGCAGTTACTCGATCCTAGCGGGGGGGCGTGGCAATGAGCAGTTCTTC. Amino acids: CASSYSILAGGRGNEQFF.

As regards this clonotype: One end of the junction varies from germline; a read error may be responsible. The CDR3 reads CAGSKSTLSYQPQHF. As DNA, the CDR3 is TGCGCCGGCAGTAAGTCGACTCTTAGCTATCAGCCCCAGCATTTT. V is TRBV10-2 and J is TRBJ1-5, with D unresolved. Germline-derived CDR1 and CDR2 are WSHSY and SAAADI. This CDR3 is 15 amino acids long.

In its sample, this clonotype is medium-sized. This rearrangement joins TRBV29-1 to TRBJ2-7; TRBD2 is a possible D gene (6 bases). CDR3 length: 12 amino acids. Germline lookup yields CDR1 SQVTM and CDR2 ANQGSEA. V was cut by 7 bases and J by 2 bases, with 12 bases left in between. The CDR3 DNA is TGCAGCGGGGGAGCGGGCCCCTACGAGCAGTACTTC. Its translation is CSGGAGPYEQYF.

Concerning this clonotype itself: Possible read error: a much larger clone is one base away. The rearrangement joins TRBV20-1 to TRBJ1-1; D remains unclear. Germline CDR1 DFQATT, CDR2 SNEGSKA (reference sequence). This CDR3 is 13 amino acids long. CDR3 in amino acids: CNAREPPKAEAFF. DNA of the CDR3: TGCAATGCTAGAGAACCGCCGAAAGCTGAAGCTTTCTTT.

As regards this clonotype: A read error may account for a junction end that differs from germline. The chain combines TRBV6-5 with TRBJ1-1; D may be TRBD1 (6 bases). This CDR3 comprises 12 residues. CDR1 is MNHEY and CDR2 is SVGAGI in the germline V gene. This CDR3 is CASSPRDTGAFF. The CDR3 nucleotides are TGTGCCAGCAGTCCGCGGGACACTGGAGCTTTCTTT.

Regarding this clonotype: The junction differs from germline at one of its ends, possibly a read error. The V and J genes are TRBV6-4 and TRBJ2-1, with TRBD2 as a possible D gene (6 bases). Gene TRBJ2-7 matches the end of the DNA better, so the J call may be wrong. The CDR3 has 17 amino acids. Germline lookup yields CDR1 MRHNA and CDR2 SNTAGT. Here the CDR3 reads CASSDRRSSGGYNEQYF. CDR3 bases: TGTGCCAGTAGTGACCGGCGAAGTAGCGGAGGTTACAATGAGCAGTACTTC.

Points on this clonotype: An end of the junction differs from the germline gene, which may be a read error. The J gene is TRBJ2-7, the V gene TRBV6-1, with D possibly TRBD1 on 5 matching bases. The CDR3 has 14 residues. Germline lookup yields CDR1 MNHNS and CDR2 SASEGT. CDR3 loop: CANSRGQGGYEQYF. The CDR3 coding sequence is TGTGCCAACAGTAGGGGTCAGGGCGGCTACGAACAGTACTTC.

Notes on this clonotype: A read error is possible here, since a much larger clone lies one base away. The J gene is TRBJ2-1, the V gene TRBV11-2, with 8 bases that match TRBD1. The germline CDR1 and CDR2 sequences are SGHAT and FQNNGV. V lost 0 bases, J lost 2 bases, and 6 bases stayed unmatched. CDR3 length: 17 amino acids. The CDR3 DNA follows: TGTGCCAGCAGCTTAGACCCGGACAGGGTACCCTACAATGAGCAGTTCTTC. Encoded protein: CASSLDPDRVPYNEQFF.

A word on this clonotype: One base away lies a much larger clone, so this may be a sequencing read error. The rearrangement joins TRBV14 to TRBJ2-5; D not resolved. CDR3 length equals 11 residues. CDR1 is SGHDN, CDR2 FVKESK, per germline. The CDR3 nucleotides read TGTGCCTGCAGCCAAACGGAGACCCAGTACTTC. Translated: CACSQTETQYF.

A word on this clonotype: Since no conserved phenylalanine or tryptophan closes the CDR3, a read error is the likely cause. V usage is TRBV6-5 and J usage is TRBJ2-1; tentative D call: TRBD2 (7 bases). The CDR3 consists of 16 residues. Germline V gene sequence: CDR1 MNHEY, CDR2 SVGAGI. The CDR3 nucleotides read TGTGCCAGCAGCTCTCTGGGCGGGGGAGGGGACAATGGGCAGTTCCTC. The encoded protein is CASSSLGGGGDNGQFL.

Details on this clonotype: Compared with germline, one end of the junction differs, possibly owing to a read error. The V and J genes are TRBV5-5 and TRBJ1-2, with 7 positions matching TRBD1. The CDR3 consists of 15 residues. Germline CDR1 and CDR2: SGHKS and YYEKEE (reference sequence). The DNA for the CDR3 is TGTGTCAGCAGCGCGGGACAGCTAACTGACTATGGCTACACCTTC. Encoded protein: CVSSAGQLTDYGYTF.

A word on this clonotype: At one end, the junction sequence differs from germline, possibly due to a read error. The chain's CDR3 is CSSSPIISNQAQHF. CDR3 sequence (DNA): TGTTCCAGCAGCCCTATCATCAGCAATCAGGCCCAGCATTTT. The chain joins TRBV5-5 to TRBJ1-5, with D hard to call. This CDR3 has 14 residues. From germline, CDR1 is SGHKS and CDR2 YYEKEE (reference sequence). Supplemented by reference TRBV5-5 and TRBJ1-5, the full variable domain reads DAGVTQSPTHLIKTRGQQVTLRCSPISGHKSVSWYQQVLGQGPQFIFQYYEKEERGRGNFPDRFSARQFPNYSSELNVNALLLGDSALYLCSSSPIISNQAQHFGDGTRLSIL.

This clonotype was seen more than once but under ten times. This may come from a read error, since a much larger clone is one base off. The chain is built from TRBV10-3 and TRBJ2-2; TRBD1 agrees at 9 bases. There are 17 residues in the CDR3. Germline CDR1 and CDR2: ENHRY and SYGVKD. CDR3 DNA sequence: TGTGCCATCTGTGACACCTCTAGGACAGGGGTCACCGGGGAGCTGTTTTTT. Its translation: CAICDTSRTGVTGELFF.

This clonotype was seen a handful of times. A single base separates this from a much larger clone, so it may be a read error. The CDR3 DNA is TGCAGTGCTAGAAAGGGGGGGAACACCGGGAAGCTGTTTTTT. Amino acids: CSARKGGNTGKLFF. The rearrangement joins TRBV20-1 to TRBJ2-2; D is perhaps TRBD2 (7 bases). The CDR3 covers 14 residues. Germline loops: CDR1 DFQATT, CDR2 SNEGSKA (reference sequence).

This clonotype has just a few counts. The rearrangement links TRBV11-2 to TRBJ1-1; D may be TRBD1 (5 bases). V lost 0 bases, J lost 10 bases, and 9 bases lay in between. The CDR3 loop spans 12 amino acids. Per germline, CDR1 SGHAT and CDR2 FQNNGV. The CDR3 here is CASSLERDVAFF. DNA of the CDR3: TGTGCCAGCAGCTTAGAGAGGGACGTAGCTTTCTTT. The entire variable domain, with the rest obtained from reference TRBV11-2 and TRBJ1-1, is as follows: EAGVAQSPRYKIIEKRQSVAFWCNPISGHATLYWYQQILGQGPKLLIQFQNNGVVDDSQLPKDRFSAERLKGVDSTLKIQPAKLEDSAVYLCASSLERDVAFFGQGTRLTVV.

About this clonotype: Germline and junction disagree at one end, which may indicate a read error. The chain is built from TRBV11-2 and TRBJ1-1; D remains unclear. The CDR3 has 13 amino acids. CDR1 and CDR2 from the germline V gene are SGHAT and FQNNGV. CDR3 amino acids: CASSPGINTEAFF. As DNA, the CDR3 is TGTGCCAGCAGCCCCGGGATCAACACCGAAGCTTTCTTT. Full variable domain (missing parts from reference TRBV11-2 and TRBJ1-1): EAGVAQSPRYKIIEKRQSVAFWCNPISGHATLYWYQQILGQGPKLLIQFQNNGVVDDSQLPKDRFSAERLKGVDSTLKIQPAKLEDSAVYLCASSPGINTEAFFGQGTRLTVV.

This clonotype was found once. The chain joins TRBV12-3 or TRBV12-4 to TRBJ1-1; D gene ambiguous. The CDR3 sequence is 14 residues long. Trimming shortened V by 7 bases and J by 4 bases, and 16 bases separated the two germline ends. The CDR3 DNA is TGTGCCAGCACCCGTAATGCGGTAGGCACTGAAGCTTTCTTT. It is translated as CASTRNAVGTEAFF.